A single sample is the source of the 7 T cell receptor beta chains below, sequenced in a study of cytomegalovirus exposure and HLA in healthy donors. In the PCR, 60 Vbeta and 13 Jbeta primers were used. Method: immunoSEQ multiplex PCR; TCRdb's copy keeps in-frame clones and lacks some. The sample lists around 150,000 clones, roughly four fifths seen once, with around 11% in the top ten. Material for sequencing was PBMCs. The receptors were sampled from a man aged 50 to 59 in good health and CMV-seropositive.

The gene calls are TRBV28 and TRBJ1-4, with a tentative D call TRBD1 (5 bases). V was trimmed by 4 bases and J by 6 bases, leaving 12 bases between them. The germline V gene encodes CDR1 MDHEN and CDR2 SYDVKM. The CDR3 is made up of 14 amino acids. The CDR3 protein is CASSSQGLHEKLFF. The DNA for the CDR3 is TGTGCCAGCAGTTCCCAGGGTTTACATGAAAAACTGTTTTTT.

The gene calls are TRBV30 and TRBJ2-2, with D tentatively TRBD2 (5 bases). This CDR3 spans 14 amino acids. Germline V gene sequence: CDR1 GTSNPN, CDR2 SVGIG (reference sequence). Trimming stripped 4 bases from V and 2 bases from J, with 11 bases between. CDR3 DNA: TGTGCCTGGAAAGACGGGGTCAACACCGGGGAGCTGTTTTTT. This translates into CAWKDGVNTGELFF.

The chain combines TRBV9 with TRBJ2-2; D is possibly TRBD2 (5 bases). The CDR3 is made up of 15 amino acids. V dropped 5 bases and J dropped 7 bases, with 18 bases sitting between them. Germline V gene sequence: CDR1 SGDLS, CDR2 YYNGEE. CDR3 bases: TGTGCCAGCAGTTGGGCGGGCCGTGTGGACGGGGAGCTGTTTTTT. This encodes CASSWAGRVDGELFF.

Note on this clone: This same CDR3 is encoded by further DNA sequences in the sample. The chain recombines TRBV5-1 with TRBJ2-2; 9 bases align to TRBD1. Germline-derived CDR1 and CDR2 are SGHRS and YFSETQ. The CDR3 sequence is 17 residues long. The ends lost 3 bases at V and 7 bases at J; junction bases unmatched: 13. Here the CDR3 reads CASSYLTGGPINGELFF. As DNA, the CDR3 is TGCGCCAGCAGCTACCTAACAGGGGGCCCCATCAACGGGGAGCTGTTTTTT.

This rearrangement joins TRBV27 to TRBJ2-1; 9 bases align to TRBD2. The CDR3 runs to 16 residues. The trim removed 5 bases at V and 4 bases at J, leaving 9 bases unmatched. Germline lookup yields CDR1 MNHEY and CDR2 SMNVEV (reference sequence). This chain's CDR3 is CASSLRLAGLYNEQFF. The CDR3, as DNA: TGTGCCAGCAGTCTCCGTCTAGCGGGACTTTACAATGAGCAGTTCTTC.

The chain carries TRBV6-8 and TRBJ2-1; D may be TRBD2 (7 bases). CDR3 length: 16 residues. Germline CDR1 MNHGY, CDR2 SAAAGT. V shed 5 bases and J shed 4 bases, with 18 bases lying between them. This chain's CDR3 is CASSPPGAGAYNEQFF. CDR3 DNA sequence: TGTGCCAGCAGTCCGCCAGGCGCGGGGGCATACAATGAGCAGTTCTTC.

The chain has TRBV7-2 and TRBJ2-5, with 7 nucleotides matching TRBD2. Germline V gene lookup returns CDR1 SGHTA and CDR2 FQGNSA. V shed 4 bases and J 2 bases; nucleotides not matched to a gene: 4. The length of the CDR3 is 14 residues. CDR3 DNA sequence: TGTGCCAGCAGCTGGAACGGGGGGCAAGAGACCCAGTACTTC. This sequence encodes CASSWNGGQETQYF.